This T cell receptor (beta chain) came from a study of post-analysis software for immune sequencing data (dated by TCRdb to the mid-2010s). Concerning the study at large: The recorded disease courses included relapsing-remitting, secondary progressive and progressive-relapsing multiple sclerosis, and some patients had no subtype annotation. The patient repertoires were compared against approximately ten previously published healthy control repertoires obtained from donors aged 6 to 25 years. A subset of samples was prepared in parallel using single-end sample barcoding, then pooled and co-amplified after Illumina adapter ligation. Study-wide conclusions, independent of this receptor: The multiple sclerosis patient group was slightly younger than the control group. Strong co-clustering of samples prepared in the same batch was shown by direct clustering with F measure, prompting a batch-effect correction. Normalized Chao1 diversity was significantly lower in multiple sclerosis patients than controls, suggesting substantial peripheral T-cell clonal expansion. A handful of TRBV segments, including TRBV5-6, TRBV5-1 and TRBV20-1, were significantly more frequent in patients than controls.

The CDR3 covers 13 residues, taking in both the cysteine and the phenylalanine. Only the CDR3 DNA stays, 39 bases, in frame from base 1. V and J are trimmed by 6 bases and 8 bases, and the gene matches miss 8 bases of the junction. CDR1 and CDR2, per the germline V gene, are MDHEN and SYDVKM. Library prep was done by PCR. Sequencing took place on an Illumina HiSeq 2500. To reduce PCR and sequencing biases, unique molecular identifiers were incorporated into the TCR beta cDNA libraries. Some 500,000 cDNA molecules were obtained per 1 to 10 million input T cells, so each molecule approximated one T cell. The same protocol used for the earlier healthy control dataset was applied to prepare and sequence the patient libraries. Within a given batch, samples were prepared together, multiplexed and sequenced on the same HiSeq lane. On the authors' methods: MIGEC handled the raw barcoded reads, throwing out single-read molecular identifier groups before consensus assembly and CDR3 extraction. Clonotype tables were post-analysed with VDJtools, normalizing diversity by down-sampling all datasets to the smallest sample size. In repertoire overlap clustering, CDR3 amino acid sequences, but not nucleotide sequences, were matched to correct batch-related cross-sample contamination. In TCRdb, the public reads were trimmed at Q25 with fastp and aligned with MiXCR, with productive beta chains retained. For every CDR3 protein sequence, its rows merge into one entry that carries the most common genes and DNA. The V and J calls were not made by the authors but by TCRdb's processing. For this sample the table gives approximately 460,000 distinct CDR3 sequences, of which roughly 45% were detected only once. Of the sample, about an eighth is held by the ten largest clones.

A remark on this clonotype: Its binding antigen is unknown. The sample holds no much larger clone one base away, and base qualities are not on file.

To demonstrate the VDJtools post-analysis software, TCR beta repertoires were profiled from the peripheral blood of some 12 young patients with multiple sclerosis. The patients with multiple sclerosis were children and adolescents between about 6 and 15 years of age. Input material: blood. The source of this sequence is a girl under 18 with multiple sclerosis. In this chain, TRBV28 is recombined with TRBJ1-2, with 8 junctional bases fitting TRBD1. CDR3 loop: CASRRQGIEGYTF. The bases read TGTGCCAGCAGAAGACAGGGGATAGAGGGCTACACCTTC.